The 11 T cell receptor beta chains reported below all come from one sample, sequenced in a study of control samples from healthy donors and cancer patients. Assay used: immunoSEQ multiplex PCR; TCRdb lists only in-frame clones, some missing. The sample contains some 120,000 clones, around 87% of which appear only once. Sequencing was carried out using blood. The receptors derive from a man aged 60-69 years in good health.

The chain uses TRBV10-1 and TRBJ2-2; TRBD1 might be the D (6 bases). The CDR3 sequence is 14 residues long. The germline V gene has CDR1 WNHNN and CDR2 SYGVQD (reference sequence). Trimming shortened V by 6 bases and J by 3 bases, and 11 bases separated the two germline ends. The DNA for the CDR3 is TGCGCCAGCAGCAAGGACAGATACACCGGGGAGCTGTTTTTT. This translates into CASSKDRYTGELFF.

The chain is built from TRBV3-1 (or the pseudogene TRBV3-2) and TRBJ2-7; D is ambiguous. V lost 2 bases, J lost 3 bases, and 17 bases lay in between. CDR3 length: 16 amino acids. CDR1 and CDR2 (germline): LGHDT, YNNKEL (reference sequence). CDR3: CASSQPGSRSYYEQYF. DNA for the CDR3: TGTGCCAGCAGCCAACCAGGCTCCCGGAGCTACTACGAGCAGTACTTC.

The V and J genes are TRBV6-5 and TRBJ1-1, with D perhaps TRBD1 (6 bases). The CDR3 consists of 14 residues. Germline loops: CDR1 MNHEY, CDR2 SVGAGI. Trimming took off 2 bases at V and 6 bases at J, with 13 bases between the two ends. CDR3 loop: CASSYGGPSAEAFF. CDR3 bases: TGTGCCAGCAGTTACGGGGGCCCGTCGGCTGAAGCTTTCTTT.

Turning to this clone: A junction boundary mismatches the germline segment, possibly from a read error. This rearrangement joins TRBV12-3 or TRBV12-4 to TRBJ2-4, with TRBD1 matching over 9 bases. The CDR3 spans 11 residues. Here the CDR3 DNA reads TGTGCCAGCAGTACAGGGGGCACTCGGGACTTC. Translation gives CASSTGGTRDF.

The V gene is TRBV25-1, the J gene TRBJ1-2; tentative D call: TRBD1 (5 bases). The V end lost 2 bases, the J end lost 3 bases, and 13 bases lay between the germline ends. The CDR3 extends over 15 amino acids. In germline, CDR1 is MGHDK, CDR2 SYGVNS. The CDR3 bases are TGTGCCAGCAGTGAAGGTGGGGCTGTGGACTATGGCTACACCTTC. Translated: CASSEGGAVDYGYTF.

The CDR3 sequence is CASSQQRNTEAFF. The DNA of the CDR3 is TGTGCCAGCAGCCAACAGAGAAACACTGAAGCTTTCTTT. V and J are TRBV11-1 and TRBJ1-1; the D is unclear. Trimming pared 5 bases from V and 2 bases from J, leaving 9 bases between. The CDR3 is made up of 13 amino acids. The germline V gene has CDR1 SGHAT and CDR2 FQDESV (reference sequence).

This chain connects TRBV5-1 to TRBJ1-2; 7 positions match TRBD1. The length of the CDR3 is 15 residues. The J segment lost 9 bases and the V segment lost 3 bases, leaving 14 bases of the junction unmatched. In germline, CDR1 is SGHRS, CDR2 YFSETQ. This chain's CDR3 is CASSSRQGTESSYTF. CDR3 DNA sequence: TGCGCCAGCAGCTCAAGACAGGGCACTGAGAGTAGCTACACCTTC.

The chain couples TRBV7-9 to TRBJ1-4; 12 bases fit TRBD1. This CDR3 spans 16 amino acids. Unmatched junction bases numbered 7, after V lost 5 bases and J lost 6 bases. Per the germline V gene, CDR1 is SEHNR and CDR2 is FQNEAQ (reference sequence). CDR3 sequence reads: CASSLGTGGTDEKLFF. The CDR3 coding sequence is TGTGCCAGCAGCCTTGGGACAGGGGGCACGGATGAAAAACTGTTTTTT.

DNA for the CDR3: TGCGCCAGCAGCTTGGGGGCCACCTATGGCTACACCTTC. This translates into CASSLGATYGYTF. This rearrangement joins TRBV5-1 to TRBJ1-2; D is undetermined. This CDR3 spans 13 amino acids. The germline V gene has CDR1 SGHRS and CDR2 YFSETQ. V gave up 0 bases and J gave up 4 bases, with 7 bases separating them.

The chain uses TRBV19 and TRBJ1-6; 8 bases agree with TRBD1. CDR1 and CDR2 (germline): LNHDA, SQIVND (reference sequence). V lost 6 bases to trimming and J lost 0 bases; unmatched junction nucleotides: 13. The CDR3 loop spans 19 amino acids. The CDR3: CASRRTGTGTSSYNSPLHF. The CDR3 coding sequence is TGTGCCAGTAGACGAACCGGGACAGGTACGAGCTCCTATAATTCACCCCTCCACTTT. The full variable domain, with the rest looked up from reference TRBV19 and TRBJ1-6, is DGGITQSPKYLFRKEGQNVTLSCEQNLNHDAMYWYRQDPGQGLRLIYYSQIVNDFQKGDIAEGYSVSREKKESFPLTVTSAQKNPTAFYLCASRRTGTGTSSYNSPLHFGNGTRLTVT.

J is TRBJ1-5 and V is TRBV5-6; D gene uncertain. This CDR3 spans 14 amino acids. Trimming removed 1 base at V and 3 bases at J, with 8 bases between. The germline V gene has CDR1 SGHDT and CDR2 YYEEEE. This CDR3 reads CASSLFVDNQPQHF. The CDR3 region has the DNA TGTGCCAGCAGCTTGTTCGTTGACAATCAGCCCCAGCATTTT.